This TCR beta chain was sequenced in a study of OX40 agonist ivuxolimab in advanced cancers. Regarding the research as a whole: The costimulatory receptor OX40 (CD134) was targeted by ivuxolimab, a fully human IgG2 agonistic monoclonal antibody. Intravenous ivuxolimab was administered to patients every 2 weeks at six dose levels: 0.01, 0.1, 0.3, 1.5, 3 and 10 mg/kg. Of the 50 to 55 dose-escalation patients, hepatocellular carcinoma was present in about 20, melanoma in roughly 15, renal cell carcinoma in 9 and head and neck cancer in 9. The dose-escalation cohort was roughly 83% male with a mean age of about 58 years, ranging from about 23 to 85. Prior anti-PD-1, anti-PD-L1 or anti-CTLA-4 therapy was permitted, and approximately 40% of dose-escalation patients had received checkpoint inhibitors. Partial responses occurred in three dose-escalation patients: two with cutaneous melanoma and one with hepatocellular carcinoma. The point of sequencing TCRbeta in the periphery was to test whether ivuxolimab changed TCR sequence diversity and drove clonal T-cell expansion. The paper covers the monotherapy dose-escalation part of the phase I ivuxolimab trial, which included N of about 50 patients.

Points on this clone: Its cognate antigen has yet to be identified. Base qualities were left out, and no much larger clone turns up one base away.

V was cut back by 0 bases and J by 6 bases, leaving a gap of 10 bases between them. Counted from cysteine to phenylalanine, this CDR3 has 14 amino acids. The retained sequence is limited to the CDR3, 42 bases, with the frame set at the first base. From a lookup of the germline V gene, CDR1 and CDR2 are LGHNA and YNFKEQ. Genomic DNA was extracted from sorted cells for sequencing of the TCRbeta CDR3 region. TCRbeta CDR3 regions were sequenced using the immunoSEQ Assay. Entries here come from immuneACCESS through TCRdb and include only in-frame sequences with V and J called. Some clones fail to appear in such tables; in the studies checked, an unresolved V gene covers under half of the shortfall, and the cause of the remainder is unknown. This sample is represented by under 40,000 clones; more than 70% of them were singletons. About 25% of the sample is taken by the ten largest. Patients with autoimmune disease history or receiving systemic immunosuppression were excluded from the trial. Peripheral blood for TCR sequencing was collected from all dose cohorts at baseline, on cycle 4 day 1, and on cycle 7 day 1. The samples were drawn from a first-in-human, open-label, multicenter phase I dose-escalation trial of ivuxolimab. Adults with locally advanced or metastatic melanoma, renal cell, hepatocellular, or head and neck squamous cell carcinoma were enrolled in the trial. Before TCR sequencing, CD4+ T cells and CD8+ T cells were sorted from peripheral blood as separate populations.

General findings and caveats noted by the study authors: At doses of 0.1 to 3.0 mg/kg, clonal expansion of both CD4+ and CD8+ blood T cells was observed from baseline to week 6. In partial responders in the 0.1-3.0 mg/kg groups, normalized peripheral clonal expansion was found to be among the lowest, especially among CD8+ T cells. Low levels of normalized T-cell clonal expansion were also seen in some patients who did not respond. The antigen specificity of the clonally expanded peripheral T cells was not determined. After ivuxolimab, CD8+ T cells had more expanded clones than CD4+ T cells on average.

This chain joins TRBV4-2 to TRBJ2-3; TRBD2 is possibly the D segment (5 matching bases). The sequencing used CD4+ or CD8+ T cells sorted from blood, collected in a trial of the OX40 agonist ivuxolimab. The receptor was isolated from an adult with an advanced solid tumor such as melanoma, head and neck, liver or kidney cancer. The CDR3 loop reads CASSQDRTADTQYF. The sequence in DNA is TGTGCCAGCAGCCAAGATAGGACTGCCGATACGCAGTATTTT.